This TCR beta chain was profiled in a study of T cell responses to AZD1222 COVID-19 vaccine. Whole-study context: Second doses were pooled across both intervals (about 4 or about 12 weeks).

Concerning this clone: Its antigen is unknown.

Notes on the study in general: White British ancestry dominated among donors, who included more females, and clonal diversity was possibly underestimated. After the peak T cell response, and only then, were repertoires sampled. Unmutated variant regions are reportedly the target of nearly half of TCRs that are spike-specific.

Germline V gene lookup returns CDR1 GTSNPN and CDR2 SVGIG (reference sequence). V lost 0 bases and J 10 bases, leaving 13 bases between the germline ends. This CDR3 comprises 14 residues. Using immunoSEQ multiplex PCR, the repertoire was profiled, and TCRdb retains in-frame clones only, with some absent. Of 150,000 to 200,000 clones listed, 85% to 90% are singletons. The sequences come from peripheral blood, collected on day 0 of AZD1222 vaccination. The source of this sequence is an adult in good health. This chain links TRBV30 with TRBJ1-6; possible D gene TRBD1, 6 bases. CDR3: CAWSVGGPESPLHF. Written as DNA, the CDR3 is TGTGCCTGGAGTGTTGGGGGGCCTGAATCACCCCTCCACTTT.